This T cell receptor (beta chain) originates from a study of Ad26.COV2.S vaccination and SARS-CoV-2 variants. Study-level background: Ad26.COV2.S was injected intramuscularly once or twice, 56 days apart. Study observations and caveats: Post-vaccination breadth of spike-specific CD8+ and CD4+ T cell responses was reportedly substantial. The study found higher spike-specific TCR breadth in vaccine than placebo recipients.

Treatment reported: roughly 19 received Ad26.COV2.S at low or high dose, single or two shots; roughly five received placebo; per-sample allocation not given. Day 63 after the first injection of vaccine or placebo was the sampling time. Donor was an adult aged 18-55 years in Boston. The V and J ends lost 1 base and 6 bases, in that order; junction bases with no gene match: 2. The V gene's germline CDR1 is SGHTA and CDR2 FQGNSA. The CDR3 runs to 14 residues. Produced via immunoSEQ multiplex PCR; TCRdb's table is partial and in-frame only. The profile shows 400,000 to 500,000 clones, 75% to 90% of them singletons. For this clone: Its antigen is unknown.

The chain links TRBV7-2 to TRBJ1-4; 7 nucleotides line up with TRBD1. This TCR was sampled from a person between 18 and 65 years old who received the Ad26.COV2.S COVID-19 vaccine or a placebo. Sequenced here: peripheral blood, sampled in a trial of Ad26.COV2.S vaccine versus placebo. CDR3 amino acids: CASSLDRGYEKLFF. The CDR3 coding sequence is TGTGCCAGCAGCTTAGACAGGGGCTATGAAAAACTGTTTTTT.